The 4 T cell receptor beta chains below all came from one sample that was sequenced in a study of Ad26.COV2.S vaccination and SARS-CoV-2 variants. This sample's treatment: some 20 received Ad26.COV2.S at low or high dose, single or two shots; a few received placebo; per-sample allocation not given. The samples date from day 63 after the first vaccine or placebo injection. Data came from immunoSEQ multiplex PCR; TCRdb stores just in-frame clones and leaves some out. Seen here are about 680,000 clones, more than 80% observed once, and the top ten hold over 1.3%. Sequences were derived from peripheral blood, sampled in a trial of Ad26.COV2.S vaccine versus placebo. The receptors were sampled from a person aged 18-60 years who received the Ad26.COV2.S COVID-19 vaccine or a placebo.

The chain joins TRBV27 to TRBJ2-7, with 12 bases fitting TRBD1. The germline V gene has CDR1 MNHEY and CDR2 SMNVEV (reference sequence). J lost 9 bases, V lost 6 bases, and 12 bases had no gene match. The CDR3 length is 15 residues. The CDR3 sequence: CASSFYSGTGGRQYF. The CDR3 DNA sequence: TGTGCCAGCAGCTTTTATTCCGGGACAGGGGGCCGGCAGTACTTC.

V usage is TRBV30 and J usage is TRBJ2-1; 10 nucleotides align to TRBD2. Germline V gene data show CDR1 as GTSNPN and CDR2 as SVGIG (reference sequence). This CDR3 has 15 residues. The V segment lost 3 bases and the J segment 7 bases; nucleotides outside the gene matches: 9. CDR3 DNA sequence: TGTGCCTGGAGCCTTAGCGGGAGGAGGTTGAATGAGCAGTTCTTC. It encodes CAWSLSGRRLNEQFF.

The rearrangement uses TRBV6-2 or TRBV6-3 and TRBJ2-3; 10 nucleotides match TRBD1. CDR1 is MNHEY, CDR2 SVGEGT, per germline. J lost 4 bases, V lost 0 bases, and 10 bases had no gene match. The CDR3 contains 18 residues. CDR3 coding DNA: TGTGCCAGCAGTTACTCCCTTGAAGGGACAGGGGACCCAGATACGCAGTATTTT. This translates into CASSYSLEGTGDPDTQYF.

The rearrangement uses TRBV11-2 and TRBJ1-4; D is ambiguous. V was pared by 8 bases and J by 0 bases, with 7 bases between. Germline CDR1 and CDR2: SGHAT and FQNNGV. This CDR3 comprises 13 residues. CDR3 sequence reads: CASGSATNEKLFF. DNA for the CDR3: TGTGCCAGCGGATCTGCAACTAATGAAAAACTGTTTTTT.